This T cell receptor beta chain was sequenced for a study of cytomegalovirus exposure and HLA in healthy donors. Between the trimmed V and J ends, which lost 0 bases and 2 bases, there was a span of 11 bases. Germline CDR1 and CDR2: MGHRA and YSYEKL. The CDR3 loop spans 15 amino acids. The primer mix had 60 Vbeta and 13 Jbeta primers. Sequenced by immunoSEQ multiplex PCR; TCRdb stores in-frame clones only, minus some. Here the sample spans roughly 130,000 clones, about four fifths being singletons. The sequenced material came from PBMCs. The source is a man aged 30 to 39 in good health and CMV-seronegative. The V and J genes are TRBV4-1 and TRBJ2-7; D is possibly TRBD2 (6 bases). CDR3 sequence reads: CASSQDPSATYEQYF. For the CDR3, the DNA is TGCGCCAGCAGCCAAGATCCTAGCGCAACCTACGAGCAGTACTTC.